These T cell receptor beta chains were read from a single sample in a study of blood T cell repertoires in COVID-19. The method was immunoSEQ multiplex PCR; TCRdb's version includes in-frame clones alone and lacks a portion of them. Of about 200,000 clones in the sample, 85% to 90% were seen once. The sequenced sample was peripheral blood. All receptors come from a man aged 18 to 29 with active or convalescent COVID-19. Each CDR3 is given with its conserved first and last residue. The order of the fields is V gene, D gene, CDR3 length, J gene, clone size, CDR3 DNA, CDR3 protein. D genes are given only for firm matches. Not every row has a clone size; where given, it reads once, few, many or a size class.

TRBV28	-	16	TRBJ2-2	-	TGTGCCAGCAGTGCTAATCGGGGCCGGGGGACCGGGGAGCTGTTTTTT	CASSANRGRGTGELFF
TRBV6-5	TRBD2	14	TRBJ2-1	-	TGTGCCAGCACCTTAGCGGGAGGGCACAATGAGCAGTTCTTC	CASTLAGGHNEQFF
TRBV5-5	-	16	TRBJ2-3	-	TGTGCCAGCAGCTTGGCCGCGGGCACTAGCACAGATACGCAGTATTTT	CASSLAAGTSTDTQYF
TRBV7-6	-	14	TRBJ2-7	-	TGTGCCAGCAGCTTAGGACGGTCCGACTCCGAGCAGTACTTC	CASSLGRSDSEQYF
TRBV29-1	-	12	TRBJ2-3	once	TGCAGCGCCTGGACTCACACAGATACGCAGTATTTT	CSAWTHTDTQYF
TRBV12-3/TRBV12-4	-	12	TRBJ1-2	-	TGTGCCAGCAGCCCACAGGGAAGCGGCTACACCTTC	CASSPQGSGYTF
TRBV7-2	-	15	TRBJ2-7	-	TGTGCCAGCAGTACGAGGGCCGGAAGCTCCTACGAGCAGTACTTC	CASSTRAGSSYEQYF
TRBV7-8	TRBD1	16	TRBJ1-5	-	TGTGCCAGCAGCTTAGGACAGGGCGGAGGCAATCAGCCCCAGCATTTT	CASSLGQGGGNQPQHF
TRBV11-2	-	14	TRBJ2-7	-	TGTGCCAGCAGCTTAGATGGGGGCTACTACGAGCAGTACTTC	CASSLDGGYYEQYF
TRBV2	TRBD1	13	TRBJ1-6	once	TGTGCCACCTCGGGACAGTCCAATTCACCCCTCCACTTT	CATSGQSNSPLHF
TRBV6-6	-	14	TRBJ2-1	-	TGTGCCAGCAGAACCCAGGGAATCGGCAATGAGCAGTTCTTC	CASRTQGIGNEQFF
TRBV19	-	15	TRBJ2-5	-	TGTGCCAGTAGTAGGACCGGGAGCAGGCAAGAGACCCAGTACTTC	CASSRTGSRQETQYF
TRBV7-8	-	14	TRBJ1-2	-	TGTGCCAGCAGCTCCACCCCGGATGGGGCTGGCTACACCTTC	CASSSTPDGAGYTF
TRBV7-9	-	13	TRBJ2-1	once	TGTGCCAGCAGCTTACGCAGGGACAATGAGCAGTTCTTC	CASSLRRDNEQFF
TRBV7-9	-	14	TRBJ1-5	-	TGTGCCAGCAGCTCGGGAGATAGCAATCAGCCCCAGCATTTT	CASSSGDSNQPQHF
TRBV2	TRBD1	15	TRBJ1-1	-	TGTGCCAGCAGCGCCGGGACAGGGATGAACACTGAAGCTTTCTTT	CASSAGTGMNTEAFF
TRBV5-8	-	15	TRBJ1-5	-	TGTGCCAGCAGGCAAGACACTCGCGTAGCGGAGCCCCAGCATTTT	CASRQDTRVAEPQHF
TRBV2	TRBD2	15	TRBJ2-1	-	TGTGCCAGCAGTGGGCGCGGGAGGGCCGCCAATGAGCAGTTCTTC	CASSGRGRAANEQFF
TRBV19	TRBD1	14	TRBJ2-7	-	TGTGCCAGTAGTTCGGACAGGGGGCAGAGGGAGCAGTACTTC	CASSSDRGQREQYF
TRBV30	TRBD2	15	TRBJ2-4	-	TGTGCCTCCTCCGGGCTAGCGGGAGCAATGAGCATTCAGTACTTC	CASSGLAGAMSIQYF
TRBV5-1	-	15	TRBJ2-1	-	TGCGCCAGCAGCTTGGCGCTACTCTCCTACAATGAGCAGTTCTTC	CASSLALLSYNEQFF
TRBV2	TRBD1	14	TRBJ2-7	-	TGTGCCAGCAGTCCGAGGGGGCGCACCTACGAGCAGTACTTC	CASSPRGRTYEQYF
TRBV27	TRBD2	15	TRBJ2-7	-	TGTGCCAGCAGTTTCTGGGCTAGCGGGAGGTACGAGCAGTACTTC	CASSFWASGRYEQYF
TRBV5-5	TRBD2	17	TRBJ2-3	-	TGTGCCAGCAGTTCATTAACGACTAGCGGAATTACAGATACGCAGTATTTT	CASSSLTTSGITDTQYF
TRBV19	TRBD1	16	TRBJ1-5	-	TGTGCCAGTCGTCACACAGGGGGTCATAGCAATCAGCCCCAGCATTTT	CASRHTGGHSNQPQHF
TRBV29-1	TRBD1	12	TRBJ2-7	-	TGCAGCGTCCGCAGGGGGCTCTACGAGCAGTACTTC	CSVRRGLYEQYF
TRBV11-2	TRBD1	15	TRBJ2-5	-	TGTGCCAGCAGCTCAGGGGACAGGGGGCAAGAGACCCAGTACTTC	CASSSGDRGQETQYF
TRBV28	-	13	TRBJ1-5	-	TGTGCCAGCAGTTTATCAGGGGATCAGCCCCAGCATTTT	CASSLSGDQPQHF
TRBV30	TRBD1	15	TRBJ2-7	once	TGTGCCTGGAGTTTTAAGGGGGCCAAGACCTACGAGCAGTACTTC	CAWSFKGAKTYEQYF
TRBV7-9	-	12	TRBJ2-5	-	TGTGCCAGCAGCTTAGCCGGAGAGACCCAGTACTTC	CASSLAGETQYF
TRBV5-8	-	13	TRBJ1-2	-	TGTGCCAGCAGCTTAGCAGGGGACTATGGCTACACCTTC	CASSLAGDYGYTF
TRBV28	TRBD1	17	TRBJ1-2	-	TGTGCCAGCAGTCCCCCCCGCCCGACAGGGAGGTACTATGGCTACACCTTC	CASSPPRPTGRYYGYTF
TRBV5-4	-	17	TRBJ1-1	-	TGTGCCAGCAGCTTGGAACCCCTTCAGGGAAGGAACACTGAAGCTTTCTTT	CASSLEPLQGRNTEAFF
TRBV2	TRBD1	14	TRBJ1-6	-	TGTGCCAGCAGGGAGACAGGGCGGAATTCACCCCTCCACTTT	CASRETGRNSPLHF
TRBV5-1	TRBD1	17	TRBJ2-3	-	TGCGCCAGCAGCTCCCGACCGAAGACAGGGGCAACAGATACGCAGTATTTT	CASSSRPKTGATDTQYF
TRBV19	TRBD1	19	TRBJ1-1	-	TGTGCCAGTAGCGACCGGGACAGGGGGCTTCGGGTGATGAACACTGAAGCTTTCTTT	CASSDRDRGLRVMNTEAFF
TRBV11-2	-	12	TRBJ2-3	-	TGTGCCAGCAGCTCTTCTGTGGATACGCAGTATTTT	CASSSSVDTQYF
TRBV5-1	-	15	TRBJ2-5	-	TGCGCCAGCAGCTCTTTAGGAGCAGAGCAAGAGACCCAGTACTTC	CASSSLGAEQETQYF
TRBV25-1	TRBD1	14	TRBJ2-7	-	TGTGCCAGCACCGTTGGGACAGGGGGCGCAAAGCAGTACTTC	CASTVGTGGAKQYF
TRBV5-4	-	12	TRBJ1-2	-	TGTGCCAGCAGCGCAGGTCTCTATGGCTACACCTTC	CASSAGLYGYTF
TRBV5-4	TRBD2	17	TRBJ2-2	-	TGTGCCAGCAGCTTGGAGCTAGCGGGAGCCGTCACCGGGGAGCTGTTTTTT	CASSLELAGAVTGELFF
TRBV30	-	13	TRBJ1-2	few	TGTGCCTGGAGTGTACGAGGGAGAGATGGCTACACCTTC	CAWSVRGRDGYTF